The 21 T cell receptor beta chains reported below all come from one sample, sequenced in a study of blood T cell repertoires in COVID-19. The protocol was immunoSEQ multiplex PCR, while the TCRdb copy is restricted to in-frame clones and leaves out a portion. The repertoire holds 30,000 to 45,000 clones, approximately 86% seen once, with less than 5.5% in the top ten. The sample taken for sequencing was peripheral blood. Every receptor here comes from a woman between 65 and 79 years old with active COVID-19.

CDR3 loop: CASSPGPGETQYF. CDR3 coding DNA: TGTGCCAGCAGCCCAGGGCCAGGCGAGACCCAGTACTTC. The chain has TRBV7-2 and TRBJ2-5, with a weak D call TRBD1 (5 bases). The ends were cut back, 5 bases at V and 5 bases at J, with 12 bases in the middle. Germline-derived CDR1 and CDR2 are SGHTA and FQGNSA. There are 13 residues in the CDR3.

The chain is built from TRBV28 and TRBJ1-2; D gene uncertain. This CDR3 region has 13 residues. V shed 2 bases and J shed 4 bases, with 8 bases lying between them. Germline V gives CDR1 MDHEN, CDR2 SYDVKM. CDR3 protein: CASSLGGSYGYTF. Written as DNA, the CDR3 is TGTGCCAGCAGTTTAGGCGGTAGCTATGGCTACACCTTC.

The chain combines TRBV27 with TRBJ2-7; a weak D match, TRBD1 (5 bases). The CDR3 has 13 residues. V was cut by 8 bases and J by 2 bases, with 13 bases left in between. The V gene's germline CDR1 is MNHEY and CDR2 SMNVEV (reference sequence). This CDR3 reads CASGTGLTYEQYF. In nucleotides, the CDR3 is TGTGCCAGCGGAACAGGTTTGACCTACGAGCAGTACTTC.

The chain uses TRBV2 and TRBJ2-1, with TRBD2 matching 14 bases. Losses at the gene ends were 8 bases for V and 4 bases for J; bases not matched to a gene: 1. The CDR3 runs to 14 residues. From germline, CDR1 is SNHLY and CDR2 FYNNEI. CDR3 protein: CASGTSGGYNEQFF. CDR3 coding DNA: TGTGCCAGCGGGACTAGCGGGGGTTACAATGAGCAGTTCTTC.

V gene TRBV11-3 combines with J gene TRBJ2-7; perhaps TRBD2 as D (7 bases). Trimming took 5 bases from V and 2 from J, leaving 22 bases between them. Germline CDR1 reads SGHNT; CDR2 reads YENEEA. The CDR3 has 17 residues. CDR3 protein: CASSPPGRGPGAYEQYF. CDR3 in DNA: TGTGCCAGCAGCCCCCCCGGGCGGGGGCCCGGGGCCTACGAGCAGTACTTC.

J is TRBJ2-7 and V is TRBV7-3; perhaps TRBD1 as D (6 bases). V lost 5 bases and J lost 7, with 18 bases in between. Germline loops: CDR1 SGHTA, CDR2 FQGTGA. The CDR3 spans 14 residues. The CDR3 DNA reads TGTGCCAGCAGCCGAGCGACAGGTACCCTAGAGCAGTACTTC. Translation: CASSRATGTLEQYF.

This chain joins TRBV28 and TRBJ2-2; possible D gene TRBD2, 5 bases. CDR1 and CDR2 from the germline V gene are MDHEN and SYDVKM. The CDR3 is 15 amino acids. Trimming shortened V by 6 bases and J by 4 bases, and 15 bases separated the two germline ends. This CDR3 reads CASSQLRVPTGELFF. As DNA, the CDR3 is TGTGCCAGCAGCCAGTTGAGGGTCCCCACCGGGGAGCTGTTTTTT.

V gene TRBV19 combines with J gene TRBJ2-2; TRBD1 matches 7 bases. CDR3 length: 14 residues. Germline V CDR1 and CDR2: LNHDA, SQIVND (reference sequence). J gave up 3 bases and V 11 bases, and 9 bases lay outside the gene matches. The CDR3 DNA sequence: TGTGCCTCCTCCGGGACAGAACACACCGGGGAGCTGTTTTTT. Amino acid sequence: CASSGTEHTGELFF.

The chain links TRBV7-2 to TRBJ2-1; TRBD2 aligns across 8 bases. This CDR3 is built from 15 residues. Germline V CDR1 and CDR2: SGHTA, FQGNSA. Unmatched junction bases numbered 9, after V lost 2 bases and J lost 9 bases. CDR3 coding DNA: TGTGCCAGCAGCTTATACGGGGGGGCCTCGGGTGAGCAGTTCTTC. It codes for CASSLYGGASGEQFF. Filled out from reference TRBV7-2 and TRBJ2-1, the complete variable domain reads GAGVSQSPSNKVTEKGKDVELRCDPISGHTALYWYRQSLGQGLEFLIYFQGNSAPDKSGLPSDRFSAERTGGSVSTLTIQRTQQEDSAVYLCASSLYGGASGEQFFGPGTRLTVL.

The V gene is TRBV2, the J gene TRBJ1-2, with a tentative D call TRBD1 (6 bases). CDR3 length: 12 amino acids. V dropped 8 bases and J dropped 5 bases, with 12 bases sitting between them. Germline CDR1 and CDR2: SNHLY and FYNNEI. CDR3 region: CASAGQSYGYTF. CDR3 bases: TGTGCCAGCGCAGGACAGTCGTATGGCTACACCTTC.

The chain has TRBV28 and TRBJ2-5; the match to TRBD2 covers 7 bases. This CDR3 has 14 amino acids. The germline CDR1 and CDR2 sequences are MDHEN and SYDVKM. After removal of 4 bases from V and 5 bases from J, the junction contained 7 bases not matched to a gene. This CDR3 reads CASSSLSGAETQYF. Here the CDR3 DNA reads TGTGCCAGCAGTTCCCTCAGCGGGGCGGAGACCCAGTACTTC.

This chain connects TRBV6-1 to TRBJ2-7, with D possibly TRBD2 on 6 matching bases. The CDR3 covers 16 residues. Germline V gene data show CDR1 as MNHNS and CDR2 as SASEGT. The V and J ends lost 1 base and 3 bases respectively, with 16 bases between them. CDR3 in amino acids: CASSEVRAGGYYEQYF. CDR3 DNA: TGTGCCAGCAGTGAAGTAAGGGCAGGAGGGTACTACGAGCAGTACTTC.

V usage is TRBV7-2 and J usage is TRBJ1-2; 8 bases are a match to TRBD1. CDR1 SGHTA and CDR2 FQGNSA come from the germline V gene. V gave up 6 bases and J gave up 9 bases; unmatched junction bases: 9. This CDR3 contains 13 residues. For the CDR3, the DNA is TGTGCCAGCAGGGGACAGGCCCAAGCGAGCTACACCTTC. This sequence encodes CASRGQAQASYTF.

The J gene is TRBJ2-2, the V gene TRBV11-3; TRBD1 matches at 9 bases. This CDR3 has 16 amino acids. From germline, CDR1 is SGHNT and CDR2 YENEEA. With V trimmed by 4 bases and J by 0 bases, 3 bases remained unmatched. CDR3 nucleotides: TGTGCCAGCAGCTCGGGACAGGGTGCGAACACCGGGGAGCTGTTTTTT. This sequence encodes CASSSGQGANTGELFF.

The chain carries TRBV24-1 and TRBJ2-2; D gene unclear. Germline V gene data show CDR1 as KGHDR and CDR2 as SFDVKD. The CDR3 has 14 amino acids. The ends were cut back, 0 bases at V and 5 bases at J, with 6 bases in the middle. The CDR3 nucleotides are TGTGCCACCAGTGATTTGGACTCTACCGGGGAGCTGTTTTTT. It yields the protein CATSDLDSTGELFF.

The J gene is TRBJ2-1, the V gene TRBV2; TRBD2 aligns across 7 bases. V was clipped by 3 bases and J by 1 base; unmatched bases: 6. Looked up from germline, CDR1 is SNHLY and CDR2 is FYNNEI. The CDR3 contains 16 residues. CDR3: CASSEWGGNSYNEQFF. CDR3 in DNA: TGTGCCAGCAGTGAGTGGGGGGGGAATTCCTACAATGAGCAGTTCTTC. The full variable domain, rest sourced from reference TRBV2 and TRBJ2-1, is EPEVTQTPSHQVTQMGQEVILRCVPISNHLYFYWYRQILGQKVEFLVSFYNNEISEKSEIFDDQFSVERPDGSNFTLKIRSTKLEDSAMYFCASSEWGGNSYNEQFFGPGTRLTVL.

CDR3 coding DNA: TGCGCCAGCAGCCCGACAGATGTTCAGGCCTACGAGCAGTACTTC. Translation gives CASSPTDVQAYEQYF. This chain connects TRBV4-1 to TRBJ2-7; maybe TRBD1 (5 bases). There are 15 residues in the CDR3. Trimming cost V 4 bases and J 2 bases, with 15 bases left between them. In germline, CDR1 is MGHRA, CDR2 YSYEKL.

This clone was picked up one time. V and J are TRBV19 and TRBJ1-4; 8 positions match TRBD1. CDR1 is LNHDA, CDR2 SQIVND, per germline (reference sequence). The CDR3 sequence is 15 residues long. The V segment lost 6 bases and the J segment 5 bases; nucleotides outside the gene matches: 8. CDR3 residues: CASRTTGGRNEKLFF. In DNA form, the CDR3 reads TGTGCCAGTAGGACAACAGGGGGAAGGAATGAAAAACTGTTTTTT.

The chain has TRBV29-1 and TRBJ1-2; possibly TRBD1 for D (5 bases). The V end lost 4 bases, the J end lost 2 bases, and 14 bases lay between the germline ends. Per germline, CDR1 SQVTM and CDR2 ANQGSEA. This CDR3 region has 14 residues. The CDR3 is CSVVGVSDNYGYTF. In nucleotides, the CDR3 is TGCAGCGTTGTAGGGGTCAGCGACAACTATGGCTACACCTTC.

This sequence joins TRBV13 and TRBJ2-1; TRBD2 agrees at 13 bases. Germline values: CDR1 PRHDT, CDR2 FYEKMQ (reference sequence). The CDR3 spans 18 residues. J gave up 2 bases and V 2 bases, and 6 bases lay outside the gene matches. The CDR3 loop is CASSLTTSGGLPYNEQFF. The CDR3 DNA reads TGTGCCAGCAGCTTAACGACTAGCGGGGGGCTGCCCTACAATGAGCAGTTCTTC.

The rearrangement joins TRBV7-8 to TRBJ1-4; D ambiguous. From germline, CDR1 is SGHVS and CDR2 FQNEAQ. With 2 bases removed from V and 2 bases from J, the gap between germline ends came to 6 bases. This CDR3 comprises 14 residues. The CDR3 loop is CASSLLRTNEKLFF. CDR3 coding DNA: TGTGCCAGCAGCTTACTACGGACTAATGAAAAACTGTTTTTT.